The 21 T cell receptor beta chains below all came from one sample that was sequenced in a study of cytomegalovirus exposure and HLA in healthy donors. Use of 60 Vbeta and 13 Jbeta primers characterized the PCR. Using immunoSEQ multiplex PCR, the repertoire was profiled, and TCRdb retains in-frame clones only, with some absent. The sample carries under 150,000 clones, more than 65% recorded once. The sample was PBMCs. The receptor set was obtained from a woman aged 60-75 years in good health and CMV-seropositive.

The chain links TRBV7-2 to TRBJ1-1, with D tentatively TRBD1 (5 bases). V lost 5 bases, J lost 7 bases, and 14 bases lay in between. The CDR3 extends over 13 amino acids. Germline V lookup: CDR1 SGHTA, CDR2 FQGNSA. CDR3 DNA sequence: TGTGCCAGCAGCCTTGGAGGGGCGATTGAAGCTTTCTTT. Encoded protein: CASSLGGAIEAFF. Combining the CDR3 with reference TRBV7-2 and TRBJ1-1 gives the whole variable domain GAGVSQSPSNKVTEKGKDVELRCDPISGHTALYWYRQSLGQGLEFLIYFQGNSAPDKSGLPSDRFSAERTGGSVSTLTIQRTQQEDSAVYLCASSLGGAIEAFFGQGTRLTVV.

The gene calls are TRBV19 and TRBJ2-7; the match to TRBD1 covers 11 bases. Germline V gene sequence: CDR1 LNHDA, CDR2 SQIVND (reference sequence). Unmatched junction bases numbered 9, after V lost 5 bases and J lost 3 bases. This CDR3 has 16 residues. The CDR3 reads CASSPSTGTGGYEQYF. DNA for the CDR3: TGTGCCAGTAGTCCCTCGACCGGGACAGGGGGCTACGAGCAGTACTTC.

This clone came up a few times. The chain is built from TRBV5-8 and TRBJ1-5; D is unclear. The CDR3 has 15 residues. Germline CDR1 and CDR2: SGHTS and YDEGEE. Trimming pared 0 bases from V and 0 bases from J, leaving 7 bases between. The CDR3: CASSLATYSNQPQHF. The CDR3 DNA reads as TGTGCCAGCAGCTTGGCAACTTATAGCAATCAGCCCCAGCATTTT.

The chain joins TRBV11-2 to TRBJ2-3; the match to TRBD2 covers 12 bases. This CDR3 is built from 17 residues. Per germline, CDR1 SGHAT and CDR2 FQNNGV. The V segment lost 4 bases and the J segment 6 bases; nucleotides outside the gene matches: 11. The CDR3 bases are TGTGCCAGCAGCTCCCCAGGGCTAGCGGGGGGGTCGGATACGCAGTATTTT. Residues: CASSSPGLAGGSDTQYF.

Note on this clone: An end of the junction does not agree with germline; a read error may underlie this. The genes are TRBV19 and TRBJ1-1; no clear D gene. The CDR3 sequence is 17 residues long. In germline, CDR1 is LNHDA, CDR2 SQIVND (reference sequence). The CDR3: CASSSYLQSAGNTEAFF. Written as DNA, the CDR3 is TGTGCCAGCAGTAGTTACCTGCAGAGTGCAGGGAACACTGAAGCTTTCTTT.

In this sample, this clone turned up a few times. The chain recombines TRBV2 with TRBJ1-1; 9 bases agree with TRBD1. This CDR3 region has 14 residues. J lost 5 bases, V lost 6 bases, and 7 bases had no gene match. The germline V gene encodes CDR1 SNHLY and CDR2 FYNNEI. The CDR3 loop reads CASRNRGRGTEAFF. The DNA of the CDR3 is TGTGCCAGCAGAAACAGGGGGCGAGGGACTGAAGCTTTCTTT.

This clone was observed a few times. The rearrangement uses TRBV6-1 and TRBJ2-2, with TRBD2 identical over 9 bases. V was pared by 2 bases and J by 4 bases, with 5 bases of the junction left unmatched. The CDR3 is 16 residues long. The germline CDR1 and CDR2 sequences are MNHNS and SASEGT. The CDR3 bases are TGTGCCAGCAGTGAAAGGCTAGCGGGGCTCACCGGGGAGCTGTTTTTT. Translation: CASSERLAGLTGELFF.

CDR3 amino acids: CASSHPFPDSPNQPQHF. Written as DNA, the CDR3 is TGCGCCAGCAGCCACCCTTTCCCAGACAGCCCCAATCAGCCCCAGCATTTT. The chain combines TRBV10-1 with TRBJ1-5, with D possibly being TRBD1 (5 bases). The germline gives CDR1 WNHNN, CDR2 SYGVQD (reference sequence). Trimming removed 6 bases from V and 3 bases from J, with 21 bases in between. The CDR3 extends over 17 amino acids.

The rearrangement uses TRBV6-6 and TRBJ2-5; 7 bases fit TRBD1. The DNA matches TRBJ2-7 better at its end, which makes the J call doubtful. The CDR3 contains 14 residues. Germline loops: CDR1 MNHNY, CDR2 SVGAGI (reference sequence). The CDR3, as DNA: TGTGCCAGCAGTTCCCGGGACAGCTCCTACGAGCAGTACTTC. Amino acids: CASSSRDSSYEQYF.

This chain links TRBV11-2 with TRBJ1-1; D call uncertain. Germline loops: CDR1 SGHAT, CDR2 FQNNGV. Between the trimmed V and J ends, which lost 1 base and 5 bases, there was a span of 8 bases. The CDR3 sequence is 13 residues long. DNA for the CDR3: TGTGCCAGCAGCTTAGTAATGGAGACTGAAGCTTTCTTT. Its translation is CASSLVMETEAFF.

The rearrangement joins TRBV5-6 to TRBJ2-3, with D perhaps TRBD2 (6 bases). Trimming removed 2 bases from V and 3 bases from J, with 7 bases in between. Germline assignment: CDR1 SGHDT and CDR2 YYEEEE. The CDR3 runs to 13 residues. CDR3 sequence (DNA): TGTGCCAGCAGCTTAGGGAGGACAGATACGCAGTATTTT. The encoded protein is CASSLGRTDTQYF.

To note about this clone: This CDR3 is also generated by other DNA sequences in the sample. The chain carries TRBV19 and TRBJ1-1; 10 nucleotides line up with TRBD1. V was pared by 4 bases and J by 5 bases, with 1 base of the junction left unmatched. This CDR3 is built from 13 residues. Germline assignment: CDR1 LNHDA and CDR2 SQIVND (reference sequence). CDR3 nucleotide sequence: TGTGCCAGTAGTACGGACAGGGGGACTGAAGCTTTCTTT. Amino acids: CASSTDRGTEAFF. Supplemented by reference TRBV19 and TRBJ1-1, the full variable domain reads DGGITQSPKYLFRKEGQNVTLSCEQNLNHDAMYWYRQDPGQGLRLIYYSQIVNDFQKGDIAEGYSVSREKKESFPLTVTSAQKNPTAFYLCASSTDRGTEAFFGQGTRLTVV.

This chain connects TRBV18 to TRBJ1-2; no reliable D call. CDR3 length: 16 residues. V was pared by 2 bases and J by 5 bases, with 18 bases between. Germline V gene lookup returns CDR1 KGHSH and CDR2 LQKENI. Here the CDR3 DNA reads TGTGCCAGCTCACCAAGCGGTATCGGAACGGCTTATGGCTACACCTTC. Translating gives CASSPSGIGTAYGYTF.

This clone was seen just once. The junction does not match germline at one end; this may be a read error. The chain combines TRBV4-1 with TRBJ2-7; 7 nucleotides align to TRBD2. The V gene's germline CDR1 is MGHRA and CDR2 YSYEKL. The CDR3 has 19 residues. CDR3: CASSPIRSHPRGTSHEQYF. The CDR3 nucleotides are TGCGCCAGCAGCCCGATCAGGTCCCACCCGCGGGGGACCTCCCACGAGCAGTACTTC.

The CDR3: CASSTDRIRGYTF. In nucleotides, the CDR3 is TGTGCCAGTAGTACAGACAGGATAAGAGGCTACACCTTC. This sequence joins TRBV19 and TRBJ1-2; D perhaps matches TRBD1 (6 bases). CDR1 is LNHDA and CDR2 is SQIVND in the germline V gene (reference sequence). The germline V and J ends were trimmed by 4 bases and 8 bases, with 14 bases remaining between them. The length of the CDR3 is 13 residues.

The chain carries TRBV6-5 and TRBJ1-1; a weak D match, TRBD1 (6 bases). The CDR3 totals 14 residues. Germline values: CDR1 MNHEY, CDR2 SVGAGI. Trimming removed 6 bases from V and 0 bases from J, with 11 bases in between. CDR3 coding DNA: TGTGCCAGCAGCACAGGACAGCTGAACACTGAAGCTTTCTTT. It is translated as CASSTGQLNTEAFF.

The chain combines TRBV29-1 with TRBJ2-5, with 9 bases identical to TRBD1. Matching the DNA end better, TRBJ2-7 makes the J call doubtful. The CDR3 has 14 amino acids. The germline V gene encodes CDR1 SQVTM and CDR2 ANQGSEA. The CDR3 DNA follows: TGCAGCGTTGAAGGGACAGGGGAGCTTGGCGAGCAGTACTTC. The encoded protein is CSVEGTGELGEQYF.

This clone was counted a single time. The chain employs TRBV7-2 and TRBJ1-2, with 9 bases aligning to TRBD1. Germline V CDR1 and CDR2: SGHTA, FQGNSA. V was pared by 5 bases and J by 3 bases, with 7 bases of the junction left unmatched. This CDR3 contains 15 residues. The CDR3 spells CASSPPGQGYYGYTF. CDR3 DNA: TGTGCCAGCAGCCCCCCGGGACAGGGATACTATGGCTACACCTTC.

The gene calls are TRBV7-2 and TRBJ1-6; TRBD1 is a possible D gene (6 bases). The length of the CDR3 is 17 residues. Trimming removed 5 bases at V and 4 bases at J, with 18 bases between. The germline CDR1 and CDR2 sequences are SGHTA and FQGNSA. Here the CDR3 reads CASSPDTTGYYNSPLHF. The CDR3 region has the DNA TGTGCCAGCAGCCCGGACACTACAGGGTATTATAATTCACCCCTCCACTTT.

The V and J genes are TRBV5-1 and TRBJ1-1; unclear D gene. This CDR3 comprises 13 residues. V was pared by 0 bases and J by 1 base, with 4 bases between. The germline gives CDR1 SGHRS, CDR2 YFSETQ. The CDR3 bases are TGCGCCAGCAGCTTGGCAGAGAACACTGAAGCTTTCTTT. Protein product: CASSLAENTEAFF.

The CDR3 region has the DNA TGTGCCAGCAGAACGGGACAGGGTTATGGCTACACCTTC. Translation: CASRTGQGYGYTF. The genes are TRBV28 and TRBJ1-2, with 9 positions matching TRBD1. Germline V gene data show CDR1 as MDHEN and CDR2 as SYDVKM. This CDR3 has 13 residues. The junction had 4 bases not matched to a gene; V was cut back by 6 bases and J by 5 bases.